This entry lists 20 T cell receptor beta chains sequenced from one sample in a study of neurological immune-mediated disorders. TCRdb called the 5' RACE reads again in MiXCR, with one record for every CDR3 protein. The repertoire holds roughly 55,000 distinct CDR3 sequences, with roughly 17% as singletons. Specimen: PBMCs. The receptors come from a man aged 60 to 75 in good health.

The V and J genes are TRBV20-1 and TRBJ2-1, with 10 nucleotides matching TRBD2. This CDR3 is built from 11 residues. Looked up from germline, CDR1 is DFQATT and CDR2 is SNEGSKA (reference sequence). In DNA, the CDR3 is TGCGGGGTAGCGGGAGGCCATGAGCAGTTCTTC. It specifies CGVAGGHEQFF.

The J gene is TRBJ1-4, the V gene TRBV7-8; maybe TRBD1 (6 bases). The CDR3 runs to 15 residues. The germline V gene has CDR1 SGHVS and CDR2 FQNEAQ. Trimming pared 4 bases from V and 7 bases from J, leaving 16 bases between. As DNA, the CDR3 is TGTGCCAGCAGCTCAGACTACAGGGACGGTGAAAAACTGTTTTTT. It is translated as CASSSDYRDGEKLFF.

This clonotype was counted ten times or more. The chain uses TRBV20-1 and TRBJ1-4; D is possibly TRBD1 (5 bases). The CDR3 spans 14 residues. Per the germline V gene, CDR1 is DFQATT and CDR2 is SNEGSKA (reference sequence). Trimming left V 6 bases short and J 5 bases short, with 16 bases between. CDR3 region: CSARRAGLNEKLFF. The CDR3, as DNA: TGCAGTGCCCGACGGGCAGGGCTAAATGAAAAACTGTTTTTT.

This clonotype was recorded many times. The chain employs TRBV5-1 and TRBJ2-3; 13 bases map to TRBD2. This CDR3 spans 16 amino acids. CDR1 is SGHRS, CDR2 YFSETQ, per germline. J lost 3 bases, V lost 4 bases, and 5 bases had no gene match. CDR3 sequence: CASSLGTSGNTDTQYF. The CDR3 DNA sequence: TGCGCCAGCAGCCTCGGGACTAGCGGGAATACAGATACGCAGTATTTT.

This clonotype was observed at least ten times. CDR3 DNA: TGTGCCAGCAGCTTAACTTGGAACGGCAATGAGCAGTTCTTC. It encodes CASSLTWNGNEQFF. The chain uses TRBV7-2 and TRBJ2-1; no clear D gene. CDR3 length: 14 residues. The V and J ends lost 2 bases and 6 bases respectively, with 11 bases between them. Germline lookup yields CDR1 SGHTA and CDR2 FQGNSA. Variable domain in full (rest from reference TRBV7-2 and TRBJ2-1): GAGVSQSPSNKVTEKGKDVELRCDPISGHTALYWYRQSLGQGLEFLIYFQGNSAPDKSGLPSDRFSAERTGGSVSTLTIQRTQQEDSAVYLCASSLTWNGNEQFFGPGTRLTVL.

In this sample, this clonotype turned up many times. This rearrangement joins TRBV5-1 to TRBJ1-4; 7 bases agree with TRBD1. V gave up 3 bases and J gave up 1 base; unmatched junction bases: 9. This CDR3 spans 17 amino acids. The germline V gene encodes CDR1 SGHRS and CDR2 YFSETQ. The CDR3, as DNA: TGCGCCAGCAGCTCGGGACAGCTCATTGAAACTAATGAAAAACTGTTTTTT. Translation gives CASSSGQLIETNEKLFF.

This clonotype was counted ten times or more. CDR3 DNA sequence: TGCAGCGCCAACCACGAGGCGGGAGAAGAAGGCGAGCAGTACTTC. It codes for CSANHEAGEEGEQYF. V usage is TRBV29-1 and J usage is TRBJ2-7; 7 nucleotides match TRBD2. The CDR3 is made up of 15 amino acids. With 7 bases clipped from V and 6 bases from J, the junction kept 18 bases outside the gene matches. CDR1 is SQVTM, CDR2 ANQGSEA, per germline.

The rearrangement links TRBV6-2 or TRBV6-3 to TRBJ2-1, with a possible D match to TRBD1 (6 bases). This CDR3 contains 17 residues. Germline values: CDR1 MNHEY, CDR2 SVGEGT. Trimming pared 0 bases from V and 3 bases from J, leaving 15 bases between. The CDR3 DNA sequence: TGTGCCAGCAGTTACTCGAATGTCAGGACAGTCTACAATGAGCAGTTCTTC. Encoded protein: CASSYSNVRTVYNEQFF.

In this sample, this clonotype turned up many times. This rearrangement joins TRBV5-1 to TRBJ2-3; D ambiguous. The CDR3 length is 16 residues. Trimming cost V 0 bases and J 2 bases, with 13 bases left between them. Per germline, CDR1 SGHRS and CDR2 YFSETQ. The CDR3 bases are TGCGCCAGCAGCTTGGGGAGTGCTGTGAACACAGATACGCAGTATTTT. It codes for CASSLGSAVNTDTQYF. Full variable domain (outside the CDR3, taken from reference TRBV5-1 and TRBJ2-3): KAGVTQTPRYLIKTRGQQVTLSCSPISGHRSVSWYQQTPGQGLQFLFEYFSETQRNKGNFPGRFSGRQFSNSRSEMNVSTLELGDSALYLCASSLGSAVNTDTQYFGPGTRLTVL.

This clonotype was recorded many times. The chain uses TRBV20-1 and TRBJ1-5; TRBD1 matches 7 bases. This CDR3 is built from 14 residues. Germline V gene lookup returns CDR1 DFQATT and CDR2 SNEGSKA (reference sequence). Trimming removed 6 bases from V and 7 bases from J; junction bases left unmatched: 12. The CDR3 here is CSASDDREAQPQHF. DNA of the CDR3: TGCAGTGCCAGTGATGACAGGGAGGCACAGCCCCAGCATTTT.

This clonotype was recorded at least ten times. The chain carries TRBV7-9 and TRBJ1-5, with D perhaps matching TRBD1 (6 bases). V gave up 4 bases and J gave up 6 bases, with 16 bases separating them. Per the germline V gene, CDR1 is SEHNR and CDR2 is FQNEAQ (reference sequence). The CDR3 has 15 residues. The CDR3 nucleotides are TGTGCCAGCAGCTCAGGACAGCTGGTAGGTCAGCCCCAGCATTTT. It specifies CASSSGQLVGQPQHF.

This clonotype was counted at least ten times. The chain employs TRBV4-2 and TRBJ2-1; 7 bases agree with TRBD1. Germline CDR1 reads LGHNA; CDR2 reads YNFKEQ. The CDR3 totals 16 residues. J was trimmed by 6 bases and V by 0 bases; bases with no gene match: 8. The chain's CDR3 is CASSQDPGTALNEQFF. The DNA for the CDR3 is TGTGCCAGCAGCCAAGACCCCGGGACAGCTCTCAATGAGCAGTTCTTC.

This clonotype was seen ten or more times. The chain joins TRBV28 to TRBJ2-3; 9 bases agree with TRBD2. The CDR3 has 16 amino acids. Germline lookup yields CDR1 MDHEN and CDR2 SYDVKM. With V trimmed by 5 bases and J by 2 bases, 8 bases remained unmatched. In DNA, the CDR3 is TGTGCCAGCAGTAGAACAGCGGGAGGAATCACAGATACGCAGTATTTT. Translating gives CASSRTAGGITDTQYF.

This clonotype came up many times. CDR3 nucleotides: TGTGCCAGCAGCCTGGTCCAGGGCAATGAGCAGTTCTTC. Amino acid sequence: CASSLVQGNEQFF. This rearrangement joins TRBV14 to TRBJ2-1, with D possibly being TRBD1 (5 bases). V lost 4 bases, J lost 6 bases, and 10 bases lay in between. The germline gives CDR1 SGHDN, CDR2 FVKESK. The CDR3 has 13 amino acids. The full variable domain, in which reference TRBV14 and TRBJ2-1 provide the parts outside the CDR3, is EAGVTQFPSHSVIEKGQTVTLRCDPISGHDNLYWYRRVMGKEIKFLLHFVKESKQDESGMPNNRFLAERTGGTYSTLKVQPAELEDSGVYFCASSLVQGNEQFFGPGTRLTVL.

The chain recombines TRBV5-1 with TRBJ2-7, with D uncertain. With 0 bases removed from V and 7 bases from J, the gap between germline ends came to 17 bases. Germline CDR1 reads SGHRS; CDR2 reads YFSETQ. The CDR3 contains 15 residues. The CDR3 nucleotides read TGCGCCAGCAGCTTGGCTCCAGTCTGCCTACGGGAGCAGTACTTC. Its translation: CASSLAPVCLREQYF. The entire variable domain, with the rest obtained from reference TRBV5-1 and TRBJ2-7, is as follows: KAGVTQTPRYLIKTRGQQVTLSCSPISGHRSVSWYQQTPGQGLQFLFEYFSETQRNKGNFPGRFSGRQFSNSRSEMNVSTLELGDSALYLCASSLAPVCLREQYFGPGTRLTVT.

This clonotype showed up many times. This chain links TRBV6-2 or TRBV6-3 with TRBJ2-6; D uncertain. V was cut by 6 bases and J by 1 base, with 13 bases left in between. The CDR3 contains 16 residues. Germline V gene data show CDR1 as MNHEY and CDR2 as SVGEGT. CDR3 coding DNA: TGTGCCAGCAGCTCCCGACCCGGGTCTGGGGCCAACGTCCTGACTTTC. It encodes CASSSRPGSGANVLTF.

This clonotype was counted many times. The chain employs TRBV20-1 and TRBJ2-3, with 9 bases lining up with TRBD2. The ends lost 5 bases at V and 5 bases at J; junction bases unmatched: 20. This CDR3 is built from 18 residues. Germline V CDR1 and CDR2: DFQATT, SNEGSKA (reference sequence). The chain's CDR3 is CSASSPTAGGRWGDTQYF. For the CDR3, the DNA is TGCAGTGCTTCCTCACCGACAGCGGGAGGCCGGTGGGGAGATACGCAGTATTTT.

This clonotype was recorded at least ten times. The J gene is TRBJ2-5, the V gene TRBV29-1, with D perhaps matching TRBD1 (5 bases). The germline gives CDR1 SQVTM, CDR2 ANQGSEA. V was clipped by 4 bases and J by 4 bases, with 13 bases between them. This CDR3 contains 13 residues. In nucleotides, the CDR3 is TGCAGCGTTGTCAGGGTACGAGGAGAGACCCAGTACTTC. Protein product: CSVVRVRGETQYF.

This clonotype was counted ten times or more. This chain links TRBV20-1 with TRBJ2-1; 7 bases agree with TRBD2. The CDR3 sequence is 17 residues long. Germline V gene sequence: CDR1 DFQATT, CDR2 SNEGSKA (reference sequence). V dropped 4 bases and J dropped 0; count of bases not matched to a gene: 12. The CDR3 DNA reads TGCAGTGCTATCGGGACTTCTGGCGGGAGCTCCTACAATGAGCAGTTCTTC. It specifies CSAIGTSGGSSYNEQFF.

This clonotype was recorded at least ten times. The rearrangement joins TRBV29-1 to TRBJ1-4, with D possibly TRBD1 on 5 matching bases. CDR1 is SQVTM, CDR2 ANQGSEA, per germline. V lost 6 bases, J lost 4 bases, and 18 bases lay in between. CDR3 length equals 15 residues. The CDR3 nucleotides are TGCAGCGTCCGGCAGGGACTATCCCTTAATGAAAAACTGTTTTTT. Its translation is CSVRQGLSLNEKLFF.